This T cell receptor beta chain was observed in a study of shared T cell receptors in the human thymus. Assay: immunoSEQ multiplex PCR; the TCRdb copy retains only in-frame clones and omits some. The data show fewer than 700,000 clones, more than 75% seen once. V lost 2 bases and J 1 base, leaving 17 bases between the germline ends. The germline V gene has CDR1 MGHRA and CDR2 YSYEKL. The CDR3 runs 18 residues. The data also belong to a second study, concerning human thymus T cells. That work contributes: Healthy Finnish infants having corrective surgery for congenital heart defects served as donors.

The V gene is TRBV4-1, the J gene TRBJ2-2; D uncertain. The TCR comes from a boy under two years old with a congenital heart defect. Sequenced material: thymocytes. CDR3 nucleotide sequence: TGCGCCAGCAGCCAATCGTCGACTCCTAGAGGGAACACCGGGGAGCTGTTTTTT. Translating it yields CASSQSSTPRGNTGELFF.